Included here is one T cell receptor beta chain sequence, with context. What it binds is not known. This sample is drawn from a study of T-cell memory formation after mild COVID-19. Study at large: TCR clusters showed largely donor specificity. Study outcomes and limitations: Clones from the second wave (peaking day 37) had unconfirmed SARS-CoV-2 specificity. A second wave expanding day 15 to 37 was CD4+-biased; contracting clones were balanced. Pre-infection memory harbored some responding clones, suggesting cross-reactive memory joined.

TCRdb ran MiXCR on the 5' RACE reads and lists one entry per CDR3 protein. The table shows roughly 180,000 distinct CDR3 sequences, with approximately 17% occurring only once. The source of this sequence is a man between 18 and 29 years old who had mild COVID-19 (a few samples of this study predate the infection). Cell type and time point are not known. The specimen was PBMCs or a T cell subset sorted from them (not recorded which).

In nucleotides, the CDR3 is TGTGCCAGCAGGTCGGCAGACTCCGGAGGAAACACCATATATTTT. Protein: CASRSADSGGNTIYF. The chain carries TRBV6-5 and TRBJ1-3; D not resolved. V lost 6 bases and J 4 bases, leaving 16 bases between the germline ends. CDR3 length: 15 amino acids. Germline lookup yields CDR1 MNHEY and CDR2 SVGAGI.